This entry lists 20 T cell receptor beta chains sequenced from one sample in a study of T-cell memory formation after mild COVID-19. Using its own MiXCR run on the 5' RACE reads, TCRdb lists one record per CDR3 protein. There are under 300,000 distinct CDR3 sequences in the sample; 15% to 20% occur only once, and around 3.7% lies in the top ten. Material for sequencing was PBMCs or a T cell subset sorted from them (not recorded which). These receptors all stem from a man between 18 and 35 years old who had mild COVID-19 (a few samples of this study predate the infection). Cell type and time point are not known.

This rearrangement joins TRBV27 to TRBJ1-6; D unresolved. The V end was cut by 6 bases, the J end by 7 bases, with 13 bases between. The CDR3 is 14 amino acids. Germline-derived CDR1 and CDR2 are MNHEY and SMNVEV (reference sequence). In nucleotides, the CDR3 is TGTGCCAGCAGCCGACGGCACTTGAATTCACCCCTCCACTTT. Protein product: CASSRRHLNSPLHF.

In nucleotides, the CDR3 is TGTGCCAGCAGCTTAGTAGTCGATGGCTACACCTTC. Its translation is CASSLVVDGYTF. The chain is built from TRBV7-2 and TRBJ1-2; no reliable D call. The CDR3 spans 12 residues. In germline, CDR1 is SGHTA, CDR2 FQGNSA. V was clipped by 1 base and J by 6 bases, with 6 bases between them.

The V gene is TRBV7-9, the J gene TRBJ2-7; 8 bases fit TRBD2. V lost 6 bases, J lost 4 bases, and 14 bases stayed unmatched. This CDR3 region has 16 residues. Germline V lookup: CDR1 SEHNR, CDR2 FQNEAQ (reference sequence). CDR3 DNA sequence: TGTGCCAGCAGTAACCCGGGGGGGCGCTTGGGGTACGAGCAGTACTTC. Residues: CASSNPGGRLGYEQYF.

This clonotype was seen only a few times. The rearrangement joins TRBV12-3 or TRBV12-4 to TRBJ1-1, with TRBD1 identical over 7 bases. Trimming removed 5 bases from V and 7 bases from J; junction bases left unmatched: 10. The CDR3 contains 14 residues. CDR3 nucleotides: TGTGCCAGCAGTCTTCCGGGACAGCTACTTGAAGCTTTCTTT. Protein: CASSLPGQLLEAFF.

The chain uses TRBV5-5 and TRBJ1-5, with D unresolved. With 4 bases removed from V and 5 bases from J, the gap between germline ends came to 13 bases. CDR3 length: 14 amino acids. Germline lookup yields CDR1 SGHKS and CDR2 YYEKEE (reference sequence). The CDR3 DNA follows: TGTGCCAGCAGCGACCACCCGGCAGATCAGCCCCAGCATTTT. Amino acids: CASSDHPADQPQHF.

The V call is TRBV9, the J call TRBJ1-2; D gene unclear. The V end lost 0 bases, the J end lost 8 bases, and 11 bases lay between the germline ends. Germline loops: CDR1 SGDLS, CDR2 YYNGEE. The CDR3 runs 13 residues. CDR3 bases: TGTGCCAGCAGCGTAGTGGGATCCGAGGGCTACACCTTC. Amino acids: CASSVVGSEGYTF.

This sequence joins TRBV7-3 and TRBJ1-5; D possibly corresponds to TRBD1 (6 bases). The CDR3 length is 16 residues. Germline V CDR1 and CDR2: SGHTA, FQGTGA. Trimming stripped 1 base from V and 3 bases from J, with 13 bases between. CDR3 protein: CASSLIFPGDNQPQHF. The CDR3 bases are TGTGCCAGCAGCTTAATTTTCCCAGGGGACAATCAGCCCCAGCATTTT.

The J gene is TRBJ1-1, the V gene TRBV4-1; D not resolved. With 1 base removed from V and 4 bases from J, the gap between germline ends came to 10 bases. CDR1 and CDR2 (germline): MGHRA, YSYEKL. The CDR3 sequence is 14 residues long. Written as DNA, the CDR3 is TGCGCCAGCAGCCAAGCTCGCGATGGCACTGAAGCTTTCTTT. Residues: CASSQARDGTEAFF.

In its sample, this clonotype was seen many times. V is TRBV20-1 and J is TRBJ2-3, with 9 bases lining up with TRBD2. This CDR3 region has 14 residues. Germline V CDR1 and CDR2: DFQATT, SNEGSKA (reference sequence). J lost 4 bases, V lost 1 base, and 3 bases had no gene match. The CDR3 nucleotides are TGCAGTGCTAGAGTCGGCGGGGGGGCAGATACGCAGTATTTT. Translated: CSARVGGGADTQYF.

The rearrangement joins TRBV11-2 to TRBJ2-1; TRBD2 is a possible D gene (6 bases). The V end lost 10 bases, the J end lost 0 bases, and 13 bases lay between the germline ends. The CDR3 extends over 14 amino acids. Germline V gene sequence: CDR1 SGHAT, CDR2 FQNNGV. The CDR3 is CAIDRGTSYNEQFF. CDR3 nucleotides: TGTGCCATTGACCGGGGGACCTCCTACAATGAGCAGTTCTTC.

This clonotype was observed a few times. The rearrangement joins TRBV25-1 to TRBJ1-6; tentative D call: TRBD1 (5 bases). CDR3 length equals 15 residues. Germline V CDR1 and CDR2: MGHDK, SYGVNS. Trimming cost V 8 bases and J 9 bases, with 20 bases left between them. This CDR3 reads CASARIGGDTSPLHF. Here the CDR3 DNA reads TGTGCCAGCGCCCGTATAGGAGGGGATACTTCACCCCTCCACTTT.

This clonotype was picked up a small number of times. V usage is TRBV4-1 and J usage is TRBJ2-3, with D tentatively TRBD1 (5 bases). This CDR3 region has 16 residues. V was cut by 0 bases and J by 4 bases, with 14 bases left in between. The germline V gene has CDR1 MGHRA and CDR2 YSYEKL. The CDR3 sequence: CASSQEGVASADTQYF. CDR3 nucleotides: TGCGCCAGCAGCCAAGAAGGGGTGGCGAGCGCAGATACGCAGTATTTT.

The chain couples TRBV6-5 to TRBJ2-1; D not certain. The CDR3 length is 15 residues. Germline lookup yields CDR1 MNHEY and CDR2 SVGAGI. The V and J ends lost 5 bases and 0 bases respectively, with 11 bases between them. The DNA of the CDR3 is TGTGCCAGCAGTCTGTTGCTTAGCTCCTACAATGAGCAGTTCTTC. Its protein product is CASSLLLSSYNEQFF.

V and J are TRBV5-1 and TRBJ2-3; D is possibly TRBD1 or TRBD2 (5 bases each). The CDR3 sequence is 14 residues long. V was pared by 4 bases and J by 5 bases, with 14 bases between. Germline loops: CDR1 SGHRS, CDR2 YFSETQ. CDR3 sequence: CASSPGTERDTQYF. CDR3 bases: TGCGCCAGCAGCCCCGGGACGGAGAGAGATACGCAGTATTTT.

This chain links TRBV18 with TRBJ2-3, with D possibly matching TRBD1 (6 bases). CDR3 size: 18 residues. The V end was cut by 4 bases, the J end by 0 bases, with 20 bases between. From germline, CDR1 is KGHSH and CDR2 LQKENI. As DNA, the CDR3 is TGTGCCAGCTCACGACAGGACCTCGCCCCTTCTAGCACAGATACGCAGTATTTT. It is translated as CASSRQDLAPSSTDTQYF.

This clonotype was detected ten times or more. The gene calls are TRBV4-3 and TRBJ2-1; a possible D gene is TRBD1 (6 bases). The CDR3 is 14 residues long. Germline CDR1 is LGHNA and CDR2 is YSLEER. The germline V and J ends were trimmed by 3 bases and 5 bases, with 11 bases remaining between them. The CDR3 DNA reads TGCGCCAGCAGCCAGGGGGCGCCGAACAATGAGCAGTTCTTC. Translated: CASSQGAPNNEQFF.

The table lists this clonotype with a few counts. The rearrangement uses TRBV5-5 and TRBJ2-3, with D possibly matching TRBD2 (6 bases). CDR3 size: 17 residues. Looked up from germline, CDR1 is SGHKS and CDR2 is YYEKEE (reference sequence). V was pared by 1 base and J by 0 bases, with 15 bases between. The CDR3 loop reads CASSLPRGSHSTDTQYF. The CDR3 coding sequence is TGTGCCAGCAGCTTGCCGCGGGGTTCACATAGCACAGATACGCAGTATTTT.

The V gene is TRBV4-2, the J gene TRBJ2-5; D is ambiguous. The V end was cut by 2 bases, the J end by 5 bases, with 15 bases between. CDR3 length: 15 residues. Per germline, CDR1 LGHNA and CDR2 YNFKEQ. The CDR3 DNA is TGTGCCAGCAGCCAACGGTCCCTAAACATTGAGACCCAGTACTTC. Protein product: CASSQRSLNIETQYF.

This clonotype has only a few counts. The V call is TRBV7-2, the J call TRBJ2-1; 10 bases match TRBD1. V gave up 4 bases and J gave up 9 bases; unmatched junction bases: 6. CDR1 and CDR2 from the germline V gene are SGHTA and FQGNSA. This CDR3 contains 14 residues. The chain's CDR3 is CASSWDRGMGEQFF. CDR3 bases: TGTGCCAGCAGCTGGGACAGGGGAATGGGTGAGCAGTTCTTC.

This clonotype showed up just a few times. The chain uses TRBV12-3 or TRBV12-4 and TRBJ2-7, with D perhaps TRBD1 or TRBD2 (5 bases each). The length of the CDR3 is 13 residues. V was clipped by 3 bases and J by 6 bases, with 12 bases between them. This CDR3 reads CASSFQGPGEQYF. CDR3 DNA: TGTGCCAGCAGTTTCCAGGGACCGGGCGAGCAGTACTTC.